This is a list of T cell receptor beta chains from one sample in a study of blood T cell repertoires in COVID-19. The assay was immunoSEQ multiplex PCR, and TCRdb's table has in-frame clones only and misses some. The table has roughly 300,000 clones, approximately 89% seen once. The sequencing sample was made of peripheral blood. These receptors all come from a woman aged 50 to 60 who had recovered from COVID-19. CDR3s include the opening cysteine and the closing phenylalanine or tryptophan. A D gene is named only where the DNA matches it firmly. Clone size is not always given. Where it is, it says once, few, many or a class for expanded clones.

d_call: NA; j_call: TRBJ2-7; v_call: TRBV18; cdr3_length: 12; clone_size: NA; cdr3_nt: TGTGCCAGCCGCACAGAATCCTACGAGCAGTACTTC; cdr3_aa: CASRTESYEQYF
d_call: TRBD1; j_call: TRBJ1-5; v_call: TRBV6-5; cdr3_length: 14; clone_size: few; cdr3_nt: TGTGCCAGCTGGGACAGGAATAGCAATCAGCCCCAGCATTTT; cdr3_aa: CASWDRNSNQPQHF
d_call: NA; j_call: TRBJ2-5; v_call: TRBV4-2; cdr3_length: 13; clone_size: NA; cdr3_nt: TGTGCCAGCAGCCAAGGCCAGCAAGAGACCCAGTACTTC; cdr3_aa: CASSQGQQETQYF
d_call: NA; j_call: TRBJ1-2; v_call: TRBV27; cdr3_length: 16; clone_size: NA; cdr3_nt: TGTGCCAGCAGTTTATCGAGGGAAATAGGGCACTATGGCTACACCTTC; cdr3_aa: CASSLSREIGHYGYTF
d_call: NA; j_call: TRBJ2-7; v_call: TRBV19; cdr3_length: 15; clone_size: NA; cdr3_nt: TGTGCCAGTAGTACAGGGCTGCGGGACTCCTACGAGCAGTACTTC; cdr3_aa: CASSTGLRDSYEQYF
d_call: NA; j_call: TRBJ2-3; v_call: TRBV28; cdr3_length: 15; clone_size: once; cdr3_nt: TGTGCCAGCAGTTTATCAGGGTCTAGCACAGATACGCAGTATTTT; cdr3_aa: CASSLSGSSTDTQYF
d_call: NA; j_call: TRBJ2-5; v_call: TRBV7-2; cdr3_length: 13; clone_size: NA; cdr3_nt: TGTGCCAGCGGACGCCAGGGTGGTGAGACCCAGTACTTC; cdr3_aa: CASGRQGGETQYF
d_call: NA; j_call: TRBJ2-1; v_call: TRBV5-1; cdr3_length: 15; clone_size: NA; cdr3_nt: TGCGCCAGCAGCTTGGAAGGGGCCACCTACAATGAGCAGTTCTTC; cdr3_aa: CASSLEGATYNEQFF
d_call: NA; j_call: TRBJ2-1; v_call: TRBV5-1; cdr3_length: 14; clone_size: NA; cdr3_nt: TGCGCCAGCGCCACCGGGACTGCTGCTAATGAGCAGTTCTTC; cdr3_aa: CASATGTAANEQFF
d_call: NA; j_call: TRBJ2-2; v_call: TRBV5-3; cdr3_length: 14; clone_size: NA; cdr3_nt: TGTGCCAGAAGCTCCCCCAGAAGCGCCGGGGAGCTGTTTTTT; cdr3_aa: CARSSPRSAGELFF
d_call: NA; j_call: TRBJ2-3; v_call: TRBV2; cdr3_length: 14; clone_size: once; cdr3_nt: TGTGCCAGCAGGGGGGGGCAGGGGACAGATACGCAGTATTTT; cdr3_aa: CASRGGQGTDTQYF
d_call: NA; j_call: TRBJ1-2; v_call: TRBV30; cdr3_length: 13; clone_size: NA; cdr3_nt: TGTGCCTGGAGGAACATATTTAACTATGGCTACACCTTC; cdr3_aa: CAWRNIFNYGYTF
d_call: TRBD2; j_call: TRBJ2-7; v_call: TRBV4-3; cdr3_length: 15; clone_size: NA; cdr3_nt: TGCGCCAGCAGCCAAGACGAGGGGAGGGCCTACGAGCAGTACTTC; cdr3_aa: CASSQDEGRAYEQYF
d_call: TRBD1; j_call: TRBJ2-1; v_call: TRBV5-1; cdr3_length: 14; clone_size: NA; cdr3_nt: TGCGCCAGCAGCTTTGGACAGGGGGCGCGGGAGCAGTTCTTC; cdr3_aa: CASSFGQGAREQFF
d_call: NA; j_call: TRBJ1-5; v_call: TRBV12-1; cdr3_length: 17; clone_size: NA; cdr3_nt: TGTGCCAGCAGCTTCCCAGGGGGTTCCGGCCCCAATCAGCCCCAGCATTTT; cdr3_aa: CASSFPGGSGPNQPQHF
d_call: NA; j_call: TRBJ2-6; v_call: TRBV19; cdr3_length: 16; clone_size: once; cdr3_nt: TGTGCCAGTAGTATAGGGGGCGTCTCTGGGGCCAACGTCCTGACTTTC; cdr3_aa: CASSIGGVSGANVLTF
d_call: NA; j_call: TRBJ2-3; v_call: TRBV7-9; cdr3_length: 12; clone_size: NA; cdr3_nt: TGTGCCAGCAGCCCAGGGGAGGATACGCAGTATTTT; cdr3_aa: CASSPGEDTQYF
d_call: NA; j_call: TRBJ2-2; v_call: TRBV6-5; cdr3_length: 14; clone_size: NA; cdr3_nt: TGTGCCAGCAGGGGGGGATTGAACACCGGGGAGCTGTTTTTT; cdr3_aa: CASRGGLNTGELFF
d_call: TRBD2; j_call: TRBJ2-1; v_call: TRBV27; cdr3_length: 16; clone_size: once; cdr3_nt: TGTGCCAGCAGTTTAGGGCCTTTAGCGGGAATCAATGAGCAGTTCTTC; cdr3_aa: CASSLGPLAGINEQFF
d_call: TRBD1; j_call: TRBJ2-5; v_call: TRBV7-7; cdr3_length: 15; clone_size: NA; cdr3_nt: TGTGCCAGCAGCTTGGGCGGGACAGGGTCGGAGACCCAGTACTTC; cdr3_aa: CASSLGGTGSETQYF
d_call: NA; j_call: TRBJ2-7; v_call: TRBV7-2; cdr3_length: 14; clone_size: NA; cdr3_nt: TGTGCCAGCAGCTTAGAGGAGGGCCCCTACGAGCAGTACTTC; cdr3_aa: CASSLEEGPYEQYF
d_call: TRBD1; j_call: TRBJ1-2; v_call: TRBV7-3; cdr3_length: 15; clone_size: NA; cdr3_nt: TGTGCCAGCAGCTCGACAGGGGGCGTCGACTATGGCTACACCTTC; cdr3_aa: CASSSTGGVDYGYTF
d_call: TRBD1; j_call: TRBJ1-5; v_call: TRBV19; cdr3_length: 15; clone_size: once; cdr3_nt: TGTGCCAGTAGTACTGCGACAGGGGTGGGCCAGCCCCAGCATTTT; cdr3_aa: CASSTATGVGQPQHF
d_call: NA; j_call: TRBJ2-3; v_call: TRBV21-1; cdr3_length: 14; clone_size: NA; cdr3_nt: TGTGCCAGCACCCTGACAGGGGGCACAGATACGCAGTATTTT; cdr3_aa: CASTLTGGTDTQYF
d_call: TRBD1; j_call: TRBJ2-1; v_call: TRBV11-3; cdr3_length: 14; clone_size: NA; cdr3_nt: TGTGCCAGCAGCTTAACCAACAGGGACAGTGAGCAGTTCTTC; cdr3_aa: CASSLTNRDSEQFF
d_call: TRBD2; j_call: TRBJ2-5; v_call: TRBV10-3; cdr3_length: 16; clone_size: few; cdr3_nt: TGTGCCATCAGTGATAGGGGCGGGGGGATACAAGAGACCCAGTACTTC; cdr3_aa: CAISDRGGGIQETQYF
d_call: TRBD1; j_call: TRBJ1-1; v_call: TRBV27; cdr3_length: 15; clone_size: NA; cdr3_nt: TGTGCCAGCAGTCCCCGACAGGGGACGGGCACTGAAGCTTTCTTT; cdr3_aa: CASSPRQGTGTEAFF
d_call: NA; j_call: TRBJ1-1; v_call: TRBV4-2; cdr3_length: 16; clone_size: few; cdr3_nt: TGTGCCAGCAGCCAAGTAGTGGGGGGGCGGAACACTGAAGCTTTCTTT; cdr3_aa: CASSQVVGGRNTEAFF
d_call: NA; j_call: TRBJ1-2; v_call: TRBV27; cdr3_length: 13; clone_size: NA; cdr3_nt: TGTGCCAGCAGTTTTCACACCTCCTATGGCTACACCTTC; cdr3_aa: CASSFHTSYGYTF
d_call: TRBD1; j_call: TRBJ2-2; v_call: TRBV5-1; cdr3_length: 15; clone_size: few; cdr3_nt: TGCGCCAGCAGCTTGGAACCGGGACAGTACGGGGAGCTGTTTTTT; cdr3_aa: CASSLEPGQYGELFF
d_call: NA; j_call: TRBJ1-1; v_call: TRBV6-2/TRBV6-3; cdr3_length: 13; clone_size: NA; cdr3_nt: TGTGCCAGCAGTTACTCGCGGAACACTGAAGCTTTCTTT; cdr3_aa: CASSYSRNTEAFF
d_call: TRBD2; j_call: TRBJ2-7; v_call: TRBV4-1; cdr3_length: 16; clone_size: NA; cdr3_nt: TGCGCCAGCAGCCAACTAGCGGGAGGCCCAGGCGGGGAGCAGTACTTC; cdr3_aa: CASSQLAGGPGGEQYF
d_call: TRBD1; j_call: TRBJ1-1; v_call: TRBV11-2; cdr3_length: 15; clone_size: NA; cdr3_nt: TGTGCCAGCAGCTTCGGACAGGCAGGGAACACTGAAGCTTTCTTT; cdr3_aa: CASSFGQAGNTEAFF
d_call: NA; j_call: TRBJ2-2; v_call: TRBV3-1/TRBV3-2; cdr3_length: 14; clone_size: NA; cdr3_nt: TGTGCCAGCAGCAAACAGGGAACCACCGGGGAGCTGTTTTTT; cdr3_aa: CASSKQGTTGELFF
d_call: TRBD1; j_call: TRBJ1-1; v_call: TRBV6-5; cdr3_length: 16; clone_size: once; cdr3_nt: TGTGCCAGCAGTTCCTTACCAGGACAGGGGGGCACTGAAGCTTTCTTT; cdr3_aa: CASSSLPGQGGTEAFF
d_call: TRBD1; j_call: TRBJ1-5; v_call: TRBV19; cdr3_length: 13; clone_size: NA; cdr3_nt: TGTGCCACTGCCGGGACAGGGAATCAGCCCCAGCATTTT; cdr3_aa: CATAGTGNQPQHF
d_call: TRBD1; j_call: TRBJ2-1; v_call: TRBV28; cdr3_length: 16; clone_size: NA; cdr3_nt: TGTGCCAGCAGTTTATGGGGACAGGGAGCGGGTAATGAGCAGTTCTTC; cdr3_aa: CASSLWGQGAGNEQFF
d_call: TRBD1; j_call: TRBJ2-7; v_call: TRBV6-2/TRBV6-3; cdr3_length: 16; clone_size: NA; cdr3_nt: TGTGCCAGCAGCCAACGGACAGGGTTAAGCTCCTACGAGCAGTACTTC; cdr3_aa: CASSQRTGLSSYEQYF
d_call: NA; j_call: TRBJ2-3; v_call: TRBV9; cdr3_length: 15; clone_size: NA; cdr3_nt: TGTGCCAGCAGCGGATCCACAGGGCCCACAGATACGCAGTATTTT; cdr3_aa: CASSGSTGPTDTQYF
d_call: TRBD1; j_call: TRBJ1-1; v_call: TRBV6-1; cdr3_length: 18; clone_size: NA; cdr3_nt: TGTGCCAGCAGTGAATTAAGGGGGCGCGGTTCGCCCAACAATGAAGCTTTCTTT; cdr3_aa: CASSELRGRGSPNNEAFF
d_call: NA; j_call: TRBJ2-1; v_call: TRBV7-8; cdr3_length: 13; clone_size: NA; cdr3_nt: TGTGCCAGCAGCTTACCCAGTAACAATGAGCAGTTCTTC; cdr3_aa: CASSLPSNNEQFF
d_call: NA; j_call: TRBJ2-1; v_call: TRBV2; cdr3_length: 11; clone_size: NA; cdr3_nt: TGTGCCAGCAATGAAAGACTGGAGCAGTTCTTC; cdr3_aa: CASNERLEQFF
d_call: TRBD2; j_call: TRBJ2-1; v_call: TRBV27; cdr3_length: 15; clone_size: NA; cdr3_nt: TGTGCCAGCGGGAGTCAGCGGGAGGGCCGAAATGAGCAGTTCTTC; cdr3_aa: CASGSQREGRNEQFF
d_call: NA; j_call: TRBJ1-2; v_call: TRBV6-2/TRBV6-3; cdr3_length: 13; clone_size: NA; cdr3_nt: TGTGCCAGCAGTTACTACTATAGGGGAAGCTACACCTTC; cdr3_aa: CASSYYYRGSYTF
d_call: TRBD1; j_call: TRBJ1-1; v_call: TRBV19; cdr3_length: 13; clone_size: NA; cdr3_nt: TGTGCCAGTGCTGACAGGGAGGACACTGAAGCTTTCTTT; cdr3_aa: CASADREDTEAFF
d_call: NA; j_call: TRBJ1-1; v_call: TRBV6-5; cdr3_length: 13; clone_size: NA; cdr3_nt: TGTGCCAGCAGCAGGGTAGTGGGCACTGAAGCTTTCTTT; cdr3_aa: CASSRVVGTEAFF
d_call: TRBD1; j_call: TRBJ2-5; v_call: TRBV18; cdr3_length: 16; clone_size: NA; cdr3_nt: TGTGCCAGCTCACCGGGCACCGACAGGGGAGAAGAGACCCAGTACTTC; cdr3_aa: CASSPGTDRGEETQYF
d_call: NA; j_call: TRBJ2-5; v_call: TRBV28; cdr3_length: 14; clone_size: NA; cdr3_nt: TGTGCCAGCATCTCAGGCGCCCGGGGGGAGACCCAGTACTTC; cdr3_aa: CASISGARGETQYF
d_call: NA; j_call: TRBJ1-5; v_call: TRBV28; cdr3_length: 15; clone_size: NA; cdr3_nt: TGTGCCAGCAGTTTAGTAGGAGAACTCAATCAGCCCCAGCATTTT; cdr3_aa: CASSLVGELNQPQHF
d_call: TRBD1; j_call: TRBJ1-5; v_call: TRBV2; cdr3_length: 13; clone_size: NA; cdr3_nt: TGTGCCAGCCTTGGACAGGGCAATCAGCCCCAGCATTTT; cdr3_aa: CASLGQGNQPQHF
d_call: TRBD2; j_call: TRBJ2-2; v_call: TRBV27; cdr3_length: 16; clone_size: NA; cdr3_nt: TGTGCCAGCAGTTTACCGAGCGGGAGAAACACCGGGGAGCTGTTTTTT; cdr3_aa: CASSLPSGRNTGELFF
d_call: TRBD1; j_call: TRBJ1-5; v_call: TRBV10-3; cdr3_length: 17; clone_size: NA; cdr3_nt: TGTGCCATCAGTGTCGGGGGACAGGGTGGTCGCAATCAGCCCCAGCATTTT; cdr3_aa: CAISVGGQGGRNQPQHF